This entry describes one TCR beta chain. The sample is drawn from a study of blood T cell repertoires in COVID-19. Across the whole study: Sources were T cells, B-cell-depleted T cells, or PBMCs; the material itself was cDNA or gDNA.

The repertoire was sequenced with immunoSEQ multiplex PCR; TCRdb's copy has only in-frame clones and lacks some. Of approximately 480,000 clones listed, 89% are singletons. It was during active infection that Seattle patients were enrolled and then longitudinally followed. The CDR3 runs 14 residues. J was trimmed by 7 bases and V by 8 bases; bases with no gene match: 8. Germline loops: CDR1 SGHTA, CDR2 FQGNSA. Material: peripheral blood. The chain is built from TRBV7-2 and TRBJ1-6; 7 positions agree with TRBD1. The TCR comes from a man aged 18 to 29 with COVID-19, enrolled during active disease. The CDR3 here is CASGVRQGNSPLHF. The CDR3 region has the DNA TGTGCCAGCGGGGTTCGACAGGGAAATTCACCCCTCCACTTT.